What follows are 2 T cell receptor beta chains derived from one specimen sequenced in a study of blood T cell repertoires in COVID-19 (TCRdb year 2020). Library generation was performed with the immunoSEQ multiplex PCR assay. TCRdb re-hosts the immuneACCESS table, in-frame sequences only. Its copies lack some clones; in the studies checked, an unresolved V gene accounts for under half of them, and the cause for the rest is not known. The sample table lists some 340,000 clones, roughly 90% of them with a count of one. Less than 4% of the sample belongs to the ten largest clones. Sample: PBMCs or T cells enriched from blood (not recorded which). These receptor sequences come from a woman aged 25 to 45 who had been exposed to COVID-19.

The CDR3 region has the DNA TGTGCCAGCAGTGAATGGGGACAGGGGAAAGATGGCTACACCTTC. It translates to CASSEWGQGKDGYTF. The V and J genes are TRBV25-1 and TRBJ1-2; 10 bases match TRBD1. CDR3 size: 15 residues. Germline V lookup: CDR1 MGHDK, CDR2 SYGVNS. J lost 6 bases, V lost 1 base, and 5 bases had no gene match.

The chain recombines TRBV19 with TRBJ1-1; 7 bases align to TRBD1. V lost 10 bases to trimming and J lost 1 base; unmatched junction nucleotides: 6. The V gene's germline CDR1 is LNHDA and CDR2 SQIVND (reference sequence). This CDR3 is 13 amino acids long. For the CDR3, the DNA is TGTGCCATTCTGGGACAGCCGAACACTGAAGCTTTCTTT. It translates to CAILGQPNTEAFF. Combining the CDR3 with reference TRBV19 and TRBJ1-1 gives the whole variable domain DGGITQSPKYLFRKEGQNVTLSCEQNLNHDAMYWYRQDPGQGLRLIYYSQIVNDFQKGDIAEGYSVSREKKESFPLTVTSAQKNPTAFYLCAILGQPNTEAFFGQGTRLTVV.